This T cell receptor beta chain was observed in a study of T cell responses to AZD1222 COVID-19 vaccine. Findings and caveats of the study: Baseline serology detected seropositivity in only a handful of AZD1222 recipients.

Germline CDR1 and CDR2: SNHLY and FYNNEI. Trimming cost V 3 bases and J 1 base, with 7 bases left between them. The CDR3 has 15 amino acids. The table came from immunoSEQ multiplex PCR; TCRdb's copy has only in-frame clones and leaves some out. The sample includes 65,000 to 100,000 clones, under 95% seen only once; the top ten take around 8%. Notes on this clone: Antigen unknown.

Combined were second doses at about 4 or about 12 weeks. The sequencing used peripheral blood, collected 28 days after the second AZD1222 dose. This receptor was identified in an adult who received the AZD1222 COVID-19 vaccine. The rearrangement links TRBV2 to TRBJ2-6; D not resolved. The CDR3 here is CASSDWQSGANVLTF. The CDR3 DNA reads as TGTGCCAGCAGTGATTGGCAGTCTGGGGCCAACGTCCTGACTTTC.